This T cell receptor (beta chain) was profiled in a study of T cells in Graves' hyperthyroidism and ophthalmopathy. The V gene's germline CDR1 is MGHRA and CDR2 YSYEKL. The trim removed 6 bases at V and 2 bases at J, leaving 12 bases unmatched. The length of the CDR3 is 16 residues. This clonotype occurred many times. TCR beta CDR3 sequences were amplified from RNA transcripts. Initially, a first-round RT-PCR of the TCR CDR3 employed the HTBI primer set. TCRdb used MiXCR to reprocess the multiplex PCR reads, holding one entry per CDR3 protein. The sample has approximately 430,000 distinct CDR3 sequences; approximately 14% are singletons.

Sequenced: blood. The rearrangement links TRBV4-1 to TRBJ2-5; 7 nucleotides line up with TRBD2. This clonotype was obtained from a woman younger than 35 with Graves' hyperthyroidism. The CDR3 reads CASSRGGPALQETQYF. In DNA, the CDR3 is TGCGCCAGCAGTCGCGGGGGACCCGCATTACAAGAGACCCAGTACTTC.